This T cell receptor beta chain was identified during a study of blood T cell repertoires in COVID-19. Study overall: PBMCs, B-cell-depleted T cells, or T cells provided the cDNA or gDNA that made up the material.

V was clipped by 4 bases and J by 8 bases; unmatched bases: 8. Per germline, CDR1 SNHLY and CDR2 FYNNEI. This CDR3 has 15 residues. How the authors handled the data: Estimated nucleated cell counts came from reference gene primer amplification. The assay was immunoSEQ multiplex PCR, and TCRdb's table has in-frame clones only and misses some. For V, J and clone size, that table is used; D and trimming come from the DNA. This table holds 120,000 to 150,000 clones, 80% to 90% found once. This TCR was recovered from a woman aged 60 to 75 with COVID-19, enrolled during active disease. The sample was peripheral blood. The chain is built from TRBV2 and TRBJ1-1; 12 bases are shared with TRBD1. CDR3 DNA sequence: TGTGCCAGCAGTGGGAGGGACAGGGGGCGGGAGGAAGCTTTCTTT. Its translation: CASSGRDRGREEAFF.